Below are 2 T cell receptor beta chains sequenced from a single sample in a study of T cell clonality in common variable immunodeficiency. The assay was immunoSEQ multiplex PCR, and TCRdb's table has in-frame clones only and misses some. The sample has around 52,000 clones, none seen only once. The sequencing sample was made of peripheral blood mononuclear cells. These TCRs come from a person aged 18 to 75 in good health.

This clone appeared many times. The read ends 3 residues before the CDR3 terminus; that terminus is restored from the germline J gene. The chain combines TRBV20-1 with TRBJ2-3, with 15 bases fitting TRBD2. Germline V gene lookup returns CDR1 DFQATT and CDR2 SNEGSKA (reference sequence). CDR3 length equals 16 residues. Trimming took 5 bases from V and 2 from J; bases not matched to a gene: 5. CDR3: CSAGTSGRRFTDTQYF. CDR3 DNA, as far as it was read: TGCAGTGCTGGGACTAGCGGGAGGCGGTTCACAGATACG.

This clone was counted at least ten times. The CDR3 end lies 3 residues beyond the end of the read and is filled in from the germline J gene. The rearrangement uses TRBV28 and TRBJ1-4; 7 nucleotides line up with TRBD1. J was trimmed by 6 bases and V by 5 bases; bases with no gene match: 6. The CDR3 loop spans 14 amino acids. The germline V gene has CDR1 MDHEN and CDR2 SYDVKM. CDR3 region: CASSLRGFDEKLFF. The part of the CDR3 DNA that was read is TGTGCCAGCAGTCTCAGGGGGTTTGATGAAAAA.